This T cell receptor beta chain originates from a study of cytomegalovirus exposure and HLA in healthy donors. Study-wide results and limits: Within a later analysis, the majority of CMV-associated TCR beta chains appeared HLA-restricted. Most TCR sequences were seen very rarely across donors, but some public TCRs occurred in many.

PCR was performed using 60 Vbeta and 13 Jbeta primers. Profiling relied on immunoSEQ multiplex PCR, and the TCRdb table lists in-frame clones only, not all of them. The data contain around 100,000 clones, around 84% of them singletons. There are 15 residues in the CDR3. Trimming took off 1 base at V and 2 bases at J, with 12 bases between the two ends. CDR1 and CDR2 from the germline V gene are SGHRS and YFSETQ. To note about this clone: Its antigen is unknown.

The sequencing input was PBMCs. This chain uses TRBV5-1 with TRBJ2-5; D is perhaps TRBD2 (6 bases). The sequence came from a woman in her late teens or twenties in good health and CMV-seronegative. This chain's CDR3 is CASSLRLSGQETQYF. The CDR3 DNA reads TGCGCCAGCAGCTTGAGGTTAAGCGGGCAAGAGACCCAGTACTTC.